This T cell receptor (beta chain) originates from a study of patients and donors after allogeneic stem cell transplantation. One entry per CDR3 protein results from TCRdb running MiXCR on the RT-PCR reads. The top ten clones hold roughly 6% of a sample with roughly 960,000 distinct CDR3 sequences, roughly 18% of them seen once. Trimming pared 6 bases from V and 8 bases from J, leaving 19 bases between. CDR3 length: 15 residues. The receptor was isolated from a human donor who was either an allogeneic HSCT recipient or a stem cell or donor lymphocyte infusion donor (not recorded which). It is not recorded whose cells these are; they may come from a transplant donor. The chain carries TRBV12-3 or TRBV12-4 and TRBJ1-4, with D perhaps TRBD1 (5 bases). The sample comprised blood, either unsorted or a sorted T cell fraction (not recorded which). This CDR3 reads CASSPFPGRNEKLFF. The CDR3 DNA reads as TGTGCCAGCAGCCCCTTTCCAGGGCGTAACGAAAAACTGTTTTTT.